Listed below are T cell receptor beta chains from one sample, sequenced in a study of shared clonotypes between healthy human individuals. The assay was immunoSEQ multiplex PCR, and TCRdb's table has in-frame clones only and misses some. Here the sample spans about 2.4 million clones, approximately 94% being singletons. The sequenced sample was naive CD4+ T cells from PBMCs. The receptor source for this set is a man aged 18 to 35 in good health. Some clones in this sample may be carry-over from other donors' samples. The CDR3 runs from the conserved cysteine through the conserved F or W. The D gene is left open where the match is weak. Not all rows give a size; the values are once, few, many and, for expanded clones, a class.

J gene: TRBJ1-1; clone size: -; D gene: TRBD1; V gene: TRBV19; CDR3 protein: CASSTDRGFEAFF; CDR3 DNA: TGTGCCAGTAGTACGGACAGGGGATTTGAAGCTTTCTTT
J gene: TRBJ2-3; clone size: -; D gene: TRBD1; V gene: TRBV5-1; CDR3 protein: CASSFLGTGIDTQYF; CDR3 DNA: TGCGCCAGCAGCTTCCTCGGGACAGGGATAGATACGCAGTATTTT
J gene: TRBJ2-5; clone size: -; D gene: -; V gene: TRBV2; CDR3 protein: CASSRVQGLQETQYF; CDR3 DNA: TGTGCCAGCAGTAGGGTCCAGGGACTCCAAGAGACCCAGTACTTC
J gene: TRBJ2-1; clone size: -; D gene: TRBD2; V gene: TRBV7-3; CDR3 protein: CASSAGTSEYNEQFF; CDR3 DNA: TGTGCCAGCAGCGCCGGGACTAGCGAATACAATGAGCAGTTCTTC
J gene: TRBJ1-1; clone size: -; D gene: TRBD1; V gene: TRBV7-2; CDR3 protein: CASSYRGNTEAFF; CDR3 DNA: TGTGCCAGCAGCTACAGGGGGAACACTGAAGCTTTCTTT
J gene: TRBJ2-3; clone size: -; D gene: -; V gene: TRBV12-5; CDR3 protein: CASGSGYTDTQYF; CDR3 DNA: TGTGCTAGTGGAAGCGGGTACACAGATACGCAGTATTTT
J gene: TRBJ1-4; clone size: few; D gene: -; V gene: TRBV5-1; CDR3 protein: CASSPRPRGGEKLFF; CDR3 DNA: TGCGCCAGCAGCCCCCGGCCTCGTGGGGGCGAAAAACTGTTTTTT
J gene: TRBJ2-1; clone size: -; D gene: -; V gene: TRBV15; CDR3 protein: CATSRGARPEQFF; CDR3 DNA: TGTGCCACCAGCAGAGGGGCCCGGCCGGAGCAGTTCTTC
J gene: TRBJ1-3; clone size: -; D gene: -; V gene: TRBV6-1; CDR3 protein: CASSRQVGNTIYF; CDR3 DNA: TGTGCCAGCAGTCGCCAAGTCGGAAACACCATATATTTT
J gene: TRBJ1-1; clone size: -; D gene: -; V gene: TRBV7-3; CDR3 protein: CASNSQGPTEAFF; CDR3 DNA: TGTGCCAGCAACTCACAGGGACCCACTGAAGCTTTCTTT
J gene: TRBJ2-7; clone size: -; D gene: -; V gene: TRBV5-4; CDR3 protein: CASSPGGASPYEQYF; CDR3 DNA: TGTGCCAGCAGTCCAGGGGGGGCCTCTCCCTACGAGCAGTACTTC
J gene: TRBJ2-7; clone size: -; D gene: -; V gene: TRBV20-1; CDR3 protein: CSARTSYEQYF; CDR3 DNA: TGCAGTGCTCGGACTTCCTACGAGCAGTACTTC